This TCR beta chain was identified during a study of T cell changes during pregnancy in multiple sclerosis. Here immunoSEQ multiplex PCR was the method, and the copy in TCRdb shows in-frame clones only, minus some. The sample gives roughly 42,000 clones, roughly nine tenths of which show up once; approximately 0.6% is in the top ten. With V trimmed by 4 bases and J by 8 bases, 8 bases remained unmatched. This CDR3 contains 16 residues. Germline V CDR1 and CDR2: LNHDA, SQIVND (reference sequence). Sample: CD4+ T cells from peripheral blood mononuclear cells, taken in the first trimester of pregnancy. The sequence was obtained from a female donor with multiple sclerosis, enrolled in a pregnancy study. The rearrangement links TRBV19 to TRBJ2-4; 13 nucleotides align to TRBD2. The DNA of the CDR3 is TGTGCCAGTAGTACACTAGCGGGAGGGCCCATGTACATTCAGTACTTC. As protein: CASSTLAGGPMYIQYF.